The present TCR beta chain was sequenced within a study of shared clonotypes between healthy human individuals. The V gene lost 6 bases and the J gene lost 3 bases, with 10 bases spanning the gap. Germline-derived CDR1 and CDR2 are MDHEN and SYDVKM. The CDR3 covers 13 residues. The method was immunoSEQ multiplex PCR; TCRdb's version includes in-frame clones alone and lacks a portion of them. The repertoire holds over a million clones, with roughly 96% as singletons. The source of this sequence is a man aged 30-40 years in good health. The genes are TRBV28 and TRBJ2-3; possible D gene TRBD2, 5 bases. Sequenced sample: naive CD4+ T cells sorted from blood. Subset in this sample: CD45RA+ positively selected. The CDR3 sequence is CASRLWTTDTQYF. The CDR3 nucleotides read TGTGCCAGCAGGCTATGGACTACAGATACGCAGTATTTT.